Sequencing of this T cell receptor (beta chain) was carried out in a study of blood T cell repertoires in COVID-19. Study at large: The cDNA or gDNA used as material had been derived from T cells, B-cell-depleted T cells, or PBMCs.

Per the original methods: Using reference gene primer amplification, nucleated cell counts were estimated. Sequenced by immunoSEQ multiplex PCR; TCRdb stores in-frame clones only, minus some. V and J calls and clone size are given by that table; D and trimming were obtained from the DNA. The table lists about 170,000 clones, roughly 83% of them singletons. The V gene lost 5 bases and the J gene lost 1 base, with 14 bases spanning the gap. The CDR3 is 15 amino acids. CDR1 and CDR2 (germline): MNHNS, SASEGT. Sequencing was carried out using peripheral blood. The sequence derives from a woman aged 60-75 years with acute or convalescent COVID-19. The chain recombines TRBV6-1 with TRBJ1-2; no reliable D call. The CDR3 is CASSSLLGHNYGYTF. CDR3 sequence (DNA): TGTGCCAGCAGTTCCCTACTGGGCCATAACTATGGCTACACCTTC.